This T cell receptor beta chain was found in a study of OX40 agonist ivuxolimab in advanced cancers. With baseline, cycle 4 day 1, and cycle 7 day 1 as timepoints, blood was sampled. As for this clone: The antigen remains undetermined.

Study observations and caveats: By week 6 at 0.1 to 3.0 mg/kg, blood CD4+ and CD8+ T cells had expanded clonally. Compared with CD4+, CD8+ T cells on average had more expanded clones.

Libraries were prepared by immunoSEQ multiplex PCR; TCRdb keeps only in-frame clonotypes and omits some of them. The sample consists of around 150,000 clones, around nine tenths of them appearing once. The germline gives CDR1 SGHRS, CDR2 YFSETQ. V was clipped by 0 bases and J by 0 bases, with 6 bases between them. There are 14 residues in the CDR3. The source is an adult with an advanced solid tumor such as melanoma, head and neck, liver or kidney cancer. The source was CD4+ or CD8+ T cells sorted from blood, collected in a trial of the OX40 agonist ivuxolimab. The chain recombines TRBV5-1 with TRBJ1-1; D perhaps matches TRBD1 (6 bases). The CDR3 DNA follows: TGCGCCAGCAGCTTGGGACAGGTGAACACTGAAGCTTTCTTT. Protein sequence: CASSLGQVNTEAFF.